This T cell receptor beta chain came from a study of shared clonotypes between healthy human individuals. This CDR3 has 19 residues. Trimming cost V 4 bases and J 3 bases; bases outside gene matches: 11. Per the germline V gene, CDR1 is MDHEN and CDR2 is SYDVKM. Sequencing was performed with immunoSEQ multiplex PCR; in TCRdb, only in-frame clones are kept and a portion is missing. The repertoire holds hundreds of thousands of clones, with approximately 95% as singletons. Naive CD8 cells were CD45RO-negative, positively selected for CCR7, excluding terminally differentiated effector memory CD45RA+ cells.

This chain joins TRBV28 and TRBJ2-1; 14 bases agree with TRBD2. Sample: naive CD8+ T cells sorted from blood. The clonotype comes from a woman in her twenties or thirties in good health. The CDR3 protein is CASSSPGLAGVSGYNEQFF. The DNA of the CDR3 is TGTGCCAGCAGTTCACCGGGACTAGCGGGAGTATCGGGCTACAATGAGCAGTTCTTC. The entire variable domain, with the rest obtained from reference TRBV28 and TRBJ2-1, is as follows: DVKVTQSSRYLVKRTGEKVFLECVQDMDHENMFWYRQDPGLGLRLIYFSYDVKMKEKGDIPEGYSVSREKKERFSLILESASTNQTSMYLCASSSPGLAGVSGYNEQFFGPGTRLTVL.